These 10 T cell receptor beta chains originate from one sample sequenced in a study of CD8+ T cells in alopecia areata. cDNA reverse transcribed from extracted RNA served as the sequencing template. The protocol was immunoSEQ multiplex PCR, while the TCRdb copy is restricted to in-frame clones and leaves out a portion. Here the sample spans about 110,000 clones, over 55% being singletons. Sequencing was performed on NKG2D-low CD8+ T cells sorted from blood. Source of these receptors: a human donor with alopecia areata.

This chain uses TRBV6-5 with TRBJ2-3; D remains unclear. This CDR3 is 15 amino acids long. Trimming pared 2 bases from V and 1 base from J, leaving 10 bases between. Looked up from germline, CDR1 is MNHEY and CDR2 is SVGAGI. CDR3 nucleotides: TGTGCCAGCAGTTACGCAGCCCCTGGCACAGATACGCAGTATTTT. This codes for CASSYAAPGTDTQYF.

In its sample, this clone was seen a few times. V is TRBV7-9 and J is TRBJ2-5; 8 bases fit TRBD2. Losses at the gene ends were 2 bases for V and 8 bases for J; bases not matched to a gene: 4. This CDR3 is 13 amino acids long. Germline lookup yields CDR1 SEHNR and CDR2 FQNEAQ (reference sequence). CDR3 nucleotide sequence: TGTGCCAGCAGCTTACCCAGCGGGAGCACCCAGTACTTC. Its protein is CASSLPSGSTQYF. Drawing the rest from reference TRBV7-9 and TRBJ2-5, the complete variable domain is DTGVSQNPRHKITKRGQNVTFRCDPISEHNRLYWYRQTLGQGPEFLTYFQNEAQLEKSRLLSDRFSAERPKGSFSTLEIQRTEQGDSAMYLCASSLPSGSTQYFGPGTRLLVL.

The chain has TRBV5-1 and TRBJ2-7; D remains ambiguous. V dropped 1 base and J dropped 4 bases, with 6 bases sitting between them. This CDR3 contains 12 residues. Germline lookup yields CDR1 SGHRS and CDR2 YFSETQ. The CDR3 loop is CASSLSDYEQYF. The DNA for the CDR3 is TGCGCCAGCAGCTTGTCCGATTACGAGCAGTACTTC.

This clone was counted only a few times. The rearrangement uses TRBV28 and TRBJ2-4; D may be TRBD1 or TRBD2 (5 bases each). The germline V and J ends were trimmed by 9 bases and 7 bases, with 16 bases remaining between them. Germline V lookup: CDR1 MDHEN, CDR2 SYDVKM. This CDR3 is built from 13 residues. The CDR3 reads CASGGRHGNIQYF. The CDR3 DNA sequence: TGTGCCAGTGGGGGACGCCACGGGAACATTCAGTACTTC.

This clone is a singleton in its sample. The chain couples TRBV9 to TRBJ1-2; D gene unclear. Germline values: CDR1 SGDLS, CDR2 YYNGEE. The CDR3 runs to 11 residues. V lost 4 bases, J lost 7 bases, and 8 bases lay in between. The CDR3 region is CASSYIGGYTF. Written as DNA, the CDR3 is TGTGCCAGCAGCTACATCGGTGGCTACACCTTC.

This clone was observed a handful of times. The rearrangement joins TRBV5-5 to TRBJ1-2; D remains ambiguous. There are 13 residues in the CDR3. Germline CDR1 is SGHKS and CDR2 is YYEKEE (reference sequence). Trimming removed 0 bases at V and 0 bases at J, with 3 bases between. CDR3 bases: TGTGCCAGCAGCTTGGGAACTAACTATGGCTACACCTTC. This sequence encodes CASSLGTNYGYTF.

This clone was counted only a few times. The rearrangement links TRBV11-2 to TRBJ2-3; 8 bases map to TRBD2. The CDR3 length is 17 residues. With 2 bases clipped from V and 0 bases from J, the junction kept 7 bases outside the gene matches. CDR1 and CDR2 (germline): SGHAT, FQNNGV. DNA for the CDR3: TGTGCCAGCAGCTTATTTGAAGCGGGAGAGAGCACAGATACGCAGTATTTT. This gives the protein CASSLFEAGESTDTQYF. Based on the CDR3 plus reference TRBV11-2 and TRBJ2-3, the full variable domain is EAGVAQSPRYKIIEKRQSVAFWCNPISGHATLYWYQQILGQGPKLLIQFQNNGVVDDSQLPKDRFSAERLKGVDSTLKIQPAKLEDSAVYLCASSLFEAGESTDTQYFGPGTRLTVL.

This chain joins TRBV29-1 and TRBJ2-1; 9 bases align to TRBD2. CDR1 and CDR2 from the germline V gene are SQVTM and ANQGSEA. Trimming at V came to 6 bases and at J to 4 bases, leaving 10 bases not matched to a gene. The length of the CDR3 is 15 residues. The CDR3 DNA is TGCAGCGTCTCCAAGACTAGCGGAGGGTACAATGAGCAGTTCTTC. Amino acids: CSVSKTSGGYNEQFF.

This chain connects TRBV29-1 to TRBJ2-2; the match to TRBD1 covers 7 bases. The CDR3 length is 15 residues. J was trimmed by 0 bases and V by 0 bases; bases with no gene match: 1. CDR1 is SQVTM and CDR2 is ANQGSEA in the germline V gene. CDR3 sequence: CSVEEGTANTGELFF. Here the CDR3 DNA reads TGCAGCGTTGAAGAGGGGACAGCGAACACCGGGGAGCTGTTTTTT.

The CDR3 reads CASSLVGSSYEQYF. As DNA, the CDR3 is TGTGCCAGCAGTTTAGTGGGAAGCTCCTACGAGCAGTACTTC. The gene calls are TRBV28 and TRBJ2-7; D not resolved. The V end was cut by 2 bases, the J end by 0 bases, with 8 bases between. The CDR3 has 14 residues. Looked up from germline, CDR1 is MDHEN and CDR2 is SYDVKM.